The T cell receptor (beta chain) under discussion was sequenced for a study of cytomegalovirus exposure and HLA in healthy donors. Method: immunoSEQ multiplex PCR; TCRdb's copy keeps in-frame clones and lacks some. The table includes roughly 240,000 clones, about 87% detected once. A note on this clone: What it binds is unknown.

The donors were members of the validation cohort comprising some 120 subjects, separate from the roughly 680-subject first cohort. Study results and caveats: The study listed about 150 cytomegalovirus-associated TCR beta chains. Rare sequences made up most TCRs, while some public TCRs were found in many donors.

This TCR came from a man younger than 35 in good health and CMV-seronegative. Sequenced input: PBMCs.

CDR3 in DNA: TGTGCCAGCAGTGAAGATCCTTTTGCGGCGGGAGAAACAGATACGCAGTATTTT. Amino acids: CASSEDPFAAGETDTQYF. The gene calls are TRBV6-1 and TRBJ2-3, with 7 bases identical to TRBD2. The CDR3 loop spans 18 amino acids. Trimming removed 1 base from V and 3 bases from J; junction bases left unmatched: 13. Germline values: CDR1 MNHNS, CDR2 SASEGT.